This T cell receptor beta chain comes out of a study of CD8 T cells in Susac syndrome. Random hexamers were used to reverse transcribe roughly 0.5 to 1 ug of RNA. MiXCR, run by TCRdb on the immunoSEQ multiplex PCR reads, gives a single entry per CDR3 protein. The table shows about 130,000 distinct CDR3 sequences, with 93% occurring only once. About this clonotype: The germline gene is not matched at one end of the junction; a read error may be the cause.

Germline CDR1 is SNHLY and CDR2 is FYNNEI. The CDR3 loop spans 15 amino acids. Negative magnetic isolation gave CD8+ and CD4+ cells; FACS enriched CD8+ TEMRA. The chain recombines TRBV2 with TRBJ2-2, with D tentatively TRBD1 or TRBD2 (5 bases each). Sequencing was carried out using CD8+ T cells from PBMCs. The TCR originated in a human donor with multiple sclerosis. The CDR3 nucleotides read TGTGCCAGCAGTGCCGGGACCCCGAAGACCGGGGAGCTGTTTTTT. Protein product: CASSAGTPKTGELFF.